This T cell receptor beta chain originates from a study of blood T cell repertoires in COVID-19. Study overall: The analysed material was cDNA or gDNA that came from T cells, B-cell-depleted T cells, or PBMCs.

TCRdb keeps only in-frame clones here, not all; method: immunoSEQ multiplex PCR. The sample yields about 380,000 clones, roughly 85% seen once. Trimming stripped 2 bases from V and 5 bases from J, with 9 bases between. The CDR3 has 14 amino acids. CDR1 and CDR2 from the germline V gene are MNHEY and SVGAGI. The TCR originated in a young woman with acute or convalescent COVID-19. The chain joins TRBV6-5 to TRBJ1-4; no clear D gene. The specimen sequenced was peripheral blood. The CDR3, as DNA: TGTGCCAGCAGTTACAAGCCGGGGAATGAAAAACTGTTTTTT. Translating gives CASSYKPGNEKLFF.